Listed here are 14 T cell receptor beta chains from one sample, sequenced in a study of T cells in Graves' hyperthyroidism and ophthalmopathy. The CDR3 regions of TCR beta were amplified from RNA transcripts. HTBI primers were employed in a first-round RT-PCR of the TCR CDR3. TCRdb reanalysed the multiplex PCR reads using MiXCR and keeps one entry per CDR3 protein. The table lists hundreds of thousands of distinct CDR3 sequences, 15% to 20% of them singletons. What was sequenced was blood. Receptors originate from a woman aged 30 to 39 with Graves' hyperthyroidism.

This clonotype was observed a few times. The rearrangement joins TRBV5-1 to TRBJ2-2; D unresolved. V lost 1 base to trimming and J lost 0 bases, with 7 bases between them. CDR3 length: 15 amino acids. Looked up from germline, CDR1 is SGHRS and CDR2 is YFSETQ. CDR3 coding DNA: TGCGCCAGCAGCTTGAAATCCTCGAACACCGGGGAGCTGTTTTTT. Its translation: CASSLKSSNTGELFF.

This chain links TRBV13 with TRBJ2-7; D perhaps matches TRBD1 (5 bases). This CDR3 has 15 residues. CDR1 PRHDT and CDR2 FYEKMQ come from the germline V gene (reference sequence). Trimming stripped 2 bases from V and 3 bases from J, with 14 bases between. The chain's CDR3 is CASSLLGRGYYEQYF. The CDR3 DNA reads as TGTGCCAGCAGCTTACTGGGAAGGGGCTACTACGAGCAGTACTTC.

The genes are TRBV29-1 and TRBJ2-3; D is possibly TRBD1 or TRBD2 (5 bases each). V lost 2 bases and J 5 bases, leaving 17 bases between the germline ends. Germline V gene data show CDR1 as SQVTM and CDR2 as ANQGSEA. CDR3 length equals 15 residues. CDR3 sequence reads: CSVESGWGFRDTQYF. The CDR3 DNA reads TGCAGCGTTGAATCCGGGTGGGGGTTTAGAGATACGCAGTATTTT.

This clonotype was seen only a few times. The chain links TRBV24-1 to TRBJ2-2, with D perhaps TRBD1 (6 bases). The V end was cut by 1 base, the J end by 2 bases, with 7 bases between. The CDR3 loop spans 15 amino acids. From germline, CDR1 is KGHDR and CDR2 SFDVKD. CDR3 nucleotide sequence: TGTGCCACCAGTGATTTAGGGGGAAACACCGGGGAGCTGTTTTTT. This sequence encodes CATSDLGGNTGELFF.

This clonotype was counted at least ten times. The chain uses TRBV7-2 and TRBJ2-7; D is tentatively TRBD1 or TRBD2 (7 bases each). Germline V CDR1 and CDR2: SGHTA, FQGNSA. The CDR3 covers 15 residues. The germline V and J ends were trimmed by 1 base and 6 bases, with 16 bases remaining between them. The CDR3 coding sequence is TGTGCCAGCAGCTTAGGACAGGGAGGGATTACCGAGCAGTACTTC. Its translation is CASSLGQGGITEQYF.

Worth noting for this clonotype: One end of the junction does not line up with germline, which may come from a read error. The rearrangement links TRBV10-3 to TRBJ2-1; D remains ambiguous. Germline values: CDR1 ENHRY, CDR2 SYGVKD. There are 15 residues in the CDR3. For the CDR3, the DNA is TGTACCATCAGTGAGGAACTGAGCTCCTACAATGAGCAGTTCTTC. It is translated as CTISEELSSYNEQFF.

This clonotype was counted only a few times. J is TRBJ2-2 and V is TRBV15; D unclear. The CDR3 has 12 amino acids. Trimming took 3 bases from V and 6 from J, leaving 5 bases between them. Germline V gene sequence: CDR1 LNHNV, CDR2 YYDKDF (reference sequence). DNA for the CDR3: TGTGCCACCAGCAGTCGCGCCGGGGAGCTGTTTTTT. It is translated as CATSSRAGELFF. The full variable domain, with the rest looked up from reference TRBV15 and TRBJ2-2, is DAMVIQNPRYQVTQFGKPVTLSCSQTLNHNVMYWYQQKSSQAPKLLFHYYDKDFNNEADTPDNFQSRRPNTSFCFLDIRSPGLGDTAMYLCATSSRAGELFFGEGSRLTVL.

This clonotype has ten or more counts. The chain recombines TRBV28 with TRBJ2-2; 12 bases are a match to TRBD1. J lost 6 bases, V lost 3 bases, and 8 bases had no gene match. The CDR3 loop spans 17 amino acids. Germline V gene data show CDR1 as MDHEN and CDR2 as SYDVKM. DNA of the CDR3: TGTGCCAGCAGTTTGGGGACAGGGGGCGTCATGGCCGGGGAGCTGTTTTTT. Its translation is CASSLGTGGVMAGELFF.

The genes are TRBV7-2 and TRBJ1-4; TRBD1 is a possible D gene (6 bases). CDR3 length: 13 residues. Germline CDR1 reads SGHTA; CDR2 reads FQGNSA. The CDR3, as DNA: TGTGCTTCCAGCGGGGGAGGGGGTGAAAAACTGTTTTTT. Protein: CASSGGGGEKLFF.

This clonotype appeared many times. The chain has TRBV12-3 or TRBV12-4 and TRBJ1-1, with 8 positions matching TRBD1. Trimming took 3 bases from V and 4 from J; bases not matched to a gene: 4. CDR3 size: 14 residues. The DNA of the CDR3 is TGTGCCAGCAGTTTTAACAGGGGGGGCACTGAAGCTTTCTTT. It specifies CASSFNRGGTEAFF.

The chain has TRBV5-1 and TRBJ2-1, with 10 bases matching TRBD1. V lost 3 bases and J lost 6; bases outside the gene matches: 6. The CDR3 has 15 amino acids. CDR1 SGHRS and CDR2 YFSETQ come from the germline V gene. The CDR3 protein is CASSSRQGAFNEQFF. CDR3 DNA: TGCGCCAGCAGCTCCCGACAGGGGGCCTTCAATGAGCAGTTCTTC.

Turning to this clonotype: A much bigger clone sits one base away, suggesting this may be a read error. V gene TRBV29-1 combines with J gene TRBJ2-5; 10 nucleotides align to TRBD2. The tail of the sequence fits TRBJ2-1 better, so the J call may be wrong. The length of the CDR3 is 12 residues. The V gene's germline CDR1 is SQVTM and CDR2 ANQGSEA. The CDR3 here is CSGTSGEETQFF. The CDR3 DNA sequence: TGCAGCGGGACTAGCGGCGAAGAGACCCAGTTCTTC.

The chain uses TRBV10-3 and TRBJ1-5; TRBD1 agrees at 7 bases. There are 15 residues in the CDR3. Germline CDR1 and CDR2: ENHRY and SYGVKD. V lost 6 bases to trimming and J lost 0 bases; unmatched junction nucleotides: 5. CDR3 loop: CAISPDRDSNQPQHF. In DNA form, the CDR3 reads TGTGCCATCAGCCCCGACAGGGATAGCAATCAGCCCCAGCATTTT.

The table lists this clonotype with many counts. This CDR3 reads CASSPGLNSNQPQHF. The CDR3 bases are TGTGCCAGCTCACCTGGGTTGAATAGCAATCAGCCCCAGCATTTT. The rearrangement links TRBV18 to TRBJ1-5; D unresolved. This CDR3 has 15 amino acids. Between the trimmed V and J ends, which lost 3 bases and 0 bases, there was a span of 9 bases. CDR1 is KGHSH, CDR2 LQKENI, per germline.